This T cell receptor (beta chain) was sequenced for a study of CD8 T cells in ankylosing spondylitis (dated by TCRdb to 2015 to 2018). Background for the entire study: The study profiled T cell receptor beta repertoires in healthy donors and ankylosing spondylitis patients to find disease-linked TCR variants. In total, the full study cohort was made up of roughly 110 healthy donors and 25 ankylosing spondylitis patients. Samples of peripheral blood were taken, and for ankylosing spondylitis patients, synovial fluid was collected as well.

The germline V gene sets CDR1 to LGHNA and CDR2 to YNFKEQ. V is trimmed back by 5 bases and J by 6 bases, and the junction contains 10 bases that no gene match accounts for. Reading from cysteine to phenylalanine, the CDR3 counts 15 amino acids. The only DNA kept is the CDR3, 45 bases in frame from the first base. This clonotype was seen repeatedly, ten times or more. Its antigen is unknown. No qualities accompany the bases; no much larger clone lies one base away. Broader findings and caveats from the paper: Some motif variants had previously been reported in the synovial fluid and blood of reactive arthritis patients, which suggests shared mechanisms of disease initiation. A TCR beta motif made up of several highly homologous amino acid variants appeared to be characteristic of blood from ankylosing spondylitis patients. Significant enrichment of the disease-linked clones was reported in matched synovial fluid samples from ankylosing spondylitis patients. The disease-linked clones had a CD8+ phenotype and were found at relatively low frequencies in peripheral blood.

The sequencing machine was an Illumina HiSeq 2500. Quantitative 5'-RACE with molecular barcodes was the method used to prepare the TCR beta libraries. The paper's data handling went like this. To identify disease-linked TCR variants, a new computational method was used, one built on a probabilistic model of VDJ rearrangement. The public sequencing data were trimmed at Q25 with fastp and processed into clonotypes with MiXCR by TCRdb, which kept only in-frame beta chains. Every distinct CDR3 protein forms one entry, paired with its most common genes and DNA. TCRdb, not the original authors, processed these V and J calls. The table for this sample lists more than 60,000 distinct CDR3 sequences; roughly 5.3% of them were counted only once. Around 2% of the sample is in the top ten clones.

This receptor chain uses TRBV4-2 and TRBJ2-7; 10 central bases correspond to TRBD1. The sequencing sample was made of blood, either unsorted or a sorted T cell fraction (not recorded which). The clonotype comes from a male donor with ankylosing spondylitis or in good health (not recorded which). For the CDR3, the sequence is CASSFGTGEGLEQYF. The bases read TGTGCCAGCAGCTTCGGGACAGGGGAGGGCCTCGAGCAGTACTTC.